Listed below are T cell receptor beta chains from one sample, sequenced in a study of long-term antiretroviral therapy in people with HIV. Method: immunoSEQ multiplex PCR; TCRdb's copy keeps in-frame clones and lacks some. The sample lists approximately 15,000 clones; about 79% were seen once. Specimen: unsorted PBMCs, collected 0.4 years after starting antiretroviral therapy. These TCRs come from a young man with HIV. The CDR3 runs from the conserved cysteine through the conserved F or W. A D gene is named only where the DNA matches it firmly. A row's size may be missing; if present it is once, few, many or a size class.

TRBV4-1	TRBD1	TRBJ2-7	.	TGCGCCAGCAGCCAAGATCGGGGGACAGGGACAGGGGCGATGTTGGACTTC	CASSQDRGTGTGAMLDF
TRBV5-1	.	TRBJ2-2	.	TGCGCCAGCAGCTTGGGTGGTCGGCACACCGGGGAGCTGTTTTTT	CASSLGGRHTGELFF
TRBV28	.	TRBJ2-3	.	TGTGCCAGCAGTTGGGGGGGCACAGATACGCAGTATTTT	CASSWGGTDTQYF
TRBV4-1	.	TRBJ2-2	.	TGCGCCAGCAGCCAAGTGGGAAGGGTAATAGGCGGGGAGCTGTTTTTT	CASSQVGRVIGGELFF
TRBV7-9	.	TRBJ1-1	.	TGTGCCAGCAGCCTAAGATTGAACACTGAAGCTTTCTTT	CASSLRLNTEAFF
TRBV9	.	TRBJ2-3	.	TGTGCCAGCAGCAATCCCCGCAGGGGGGGGGCGGCAGATACGCAGTATTTT	CASSNPRRGGAADTQYF
TRBV6-6	.	TRBJ1-5	.	TGTGCCAGCAGCTCAGGGAGTGTTCAGCCCCAGCATTTT	CASSSGSVQPQHF
TRBV9	TRBD1	TRBJ1-5	.	TGTGCCAGCAGCCGGACAGGTTTCAGCAATCAGCCCCAGCATTTT	CASSRTGFSNQPQHF
TRBV4-3	.	TRBJ1-1	.	TGCGCCAGCAGCCCGAGAGGGTCGGAGGACACTGAAGCTTTCTTT	CASSPRGSEDTEAFF
TRBV7-2	TRBD2	TRBJ2-2	few	TGTGCCAGCAGCTTAGGTAGCGGGGGGAACACCGGGGAGCTGTTTTTT	CASSLGSGGNTGELFF
TRBV7-2	.	TRBJ2-7	.	TGTGCCAGCAGCTTCCGGGGGACGAGCGGATACGAGCAGTACTTC	CASSFRGTSGYEQYF
TRBV14	.	TRBJ1-1	.	TGTGCCAGCAGCCAAGCTCGGGTAGGGGTGGGTACTGAAGCTTTCTTT	CASSQARVGVGTEAFF
TRBV19	.	TRBJ2-3	.	TGTGCCAGTAGTAAGGTCACAGATACGCAGTATTTT	CASSKVTDTQYF
TRBV2	.	TRBJ1-6	.	TGTGCCAGCGTGGGGGTCCCGTTTTCACCCCTCCACTTT	CASVGVPFSPLHF
TRBV20-1	.	TRBJ1-1	few	TGCAGTGCTAGAGATTTCACTGAAGCTTTCTTT	CSARDFTEAFF
TRBV9	.	TRBJ2-7	.	TGTGCCAGCAACCCCGGACTGACTCCTGTCGAGCAGTACTTC	CASNPGLTPVEQYF
TRBV2	TRBD1	TRBJ1-4	.	TGTGCCAGCACCCAAAAGGTACAGGGGTGGAATGAAAAACTGTTTTTT	CASTQKVQGWNEKLFF
TRBV9	.	TRBJ1-3	.	TGTGCCAGCAGCGTAGGAGGCAGCAACTCTGGAAACACCATATATTTT	CASSVGGSNSGNTIYF
TRBV2	.	TRBJ2-5	.	TGTGCCAGGAGATCGGGCGCCGAGACCCAGTACTTC	CARRSGAETQYF